This passage covers 31 T cell receptor beta chains from one sample sequenced in a study of cytomegalovirus exposure and HLA in healthy donors. Primers included in the PCR were 60 Vbeta and 13 Jbeta primers. Sequencing was performed with immunoSEQ multiplex PCR; in TCRdb, only in-frame clones are kept and a portion is missing. The top ten hold over 3% of the sample, which has 120,000 or so clones, roughly 80% seen once. The sequenced sample consisted of PBMCs. The receptor source for this set is a woman aged 40 to 55 in good health and CMV-seropositive.

In its sample, this clone was seen a few times. The rearrangement joins TRBV18 to TRBJ2-5, with 10 bases matching TRBD2. Germline V gives CDR1 KGHSH, CDR2 LQKENI. This CDR3 is 16 amino acids long. The V segment lost 0 bases and the J segment 5 bases; nucleotides outside the gene matches: 6. CDR3 DNA sequence: TGTGCCAGCTCACCACCGAGAGCGGGAGGGATGGAGACCCAGTACTTC. This encodes CASSPPRAGGMETQYF.

This rearrangement joins TRBV9 to TRBJ2-5, with D unresolved. The DNA matches TRBJ2-7 better at its end, which makes the J call doubtful. The CDR3 totals 12 residues. The germline CDR1 and CDR2 sequences are SGDLS and YYNGEE. In DNA form, the CDR3 reads TGTGCCAGCAGCGGCCCTTCAAGCGAGCAGTACTTC. Its protein product is CASSGPSSEQYF.

V usage is TRBV5-1 and J usage is TRBJ2-5; no clear D. Germline V gene data show CDR1 as SGHRS and CDR2 as YFSETQ. The V and J ends lost 0 bases and 4 bases respectively, with 10 bases between them. This CDR3 comprises 14 residues. The CDR3 bases are TGCGCCAGCAGCTTGGCCCTCGTCGGAGAGACCCAGTACTTC. It specifies CASSLALVGETQYF.

The V gene is TRBV27, the J gene TRBJ2-5; 7 bases agree with TRBD2. V gave up 5 bases and J gave up 4 bases; unmatched junction bases: 16. Germline CDR1 and CDR2: MNHEY and SMNVEV (reference sequence). This CDR3 spans 17 amino acids. This chain's CDR3 is CASSPLTGAGKGETQYF. CDR3 bases: TGTGCCAGCAGTCCCCTGACGGGAGCGGGGAAGGGAGAGACCCAGTACTTC.

This rearrangement joins TRBV5-1 to TRBJ2-7; D gene uncertain. CDR3 length equals 13 residues. Germline assignment: CDR1 SGHRS and CDR2 YFSETQ. V lost 2 bases, J lost 2 bases, and 8 bases lay in between. The DNA of the CDR3 is TGCGCCAGCAGCTTTGGCCCAACCTACGAGCAGTACTTC. Amino acid sequence: CASSFGPTYEQYF.

This rearrangement joins TRBV7-3 to TRBJ2-5; the match to TRBD1 covers 7 bases. V dropped 2 bases and J dropped 3; count of bases not matched to a gene: 15. The CDR3 consists of 18 residues. Germline V gene sequence: CDR1 SGHTA, CDR2 FQGTGA. The CDR3 nucleotides read TGTGCCAGCAGCTTACGGGACAGCACCGTACTACGAAAAGAGACCCAGTACTTC. Amino acid sequence: CASSLRDSTVLRKETQYF.

The rearrangement uses TRBV29-1 and TRBJ2-1; 7 bases match TRBD2. This CDR3 is 13 amino acids long. Germline V gene lookup returns CDR1 SQVTM and CDR2 ANQGSEA. The V gene end was trimmed by 4 bases and the J gene end by 4 bases; junction bases not matched to a gene: 4. The CDR3 is CSVVSSGYNEQFF. The CDR3 DNA sequence: TGCAGCGTTGTGTCTAGCGGTTACAATGAGCAGTTCTTC.

As concerns this clone: The junction shows a germline mismatch at one end, possibly a read error. V is TRBV7-9 and J is TRBJ1-4; D is undetermined. CDR3 length: 12 residues. In germline, CDR1 is SEHNR, CDR2 FQNEAQ (reference sequence). The CDR3 nucleotides read TGTTCCAGCAGCTTTCCAGCGGAAAAACTGTTTTTT. Translating it yields CSSSFPAEKLFF.

The V gene is TRBV4-3, the J gene TRBJ1-1; no clear D. From germline, CDR1 is LGHNA and CDR2 YSLEER. This CDR3 contains 17 residues. V was shortened by 0 bases and J by 2 bases, with 16 bases between the two germline ends. CDR3 protein: CASSQELRQPLNTEAFF. The CDR3 coding sequence is TGCGCCAGCAGCCAAGAGTTGAGGCAGCCACTCAACACTGAAGCTTTCTTT.

The chain carries TRBV7-2 and TRBJ1-2; 8 nucleotides agree with TRBD1. Trimming cost V 1 base and J 8 bases; bases outside gene matches: 6. The germline CDR1 and CDR2 sequences are SGHTA and FQGNSA. The CDR3 sequence is 14 residues long. The CDR3 sequence: CASSLDRGTRGYTF. The CDR3 DNA sequence: TGTGCCAGCAGCTTAGACAGGGGGACTCGCGGCTACACCTTC.

This clone occurred once. The chain links TRBV4-1 to TRBJ2-2; TRBD2 matches at 10 bases. The J segment lost 1 base and the V segment lost 5 bases, leaving 4 bases of the junction unmatched. The CDR3 loop spans 16 amino acids. Germline V gene sequence: CDR1 MGHRA, CDR2 YSYEKL. The CDR3 nucleotides are TGCGCCAGCAGCTCACGGACTAGCGGGAACACCGGGGAGCTGTTTTTT. This sequence encodes CASSSRTSGNTGELFF.

The chain links TRBV19 to TRBJ1-5; no clear D. V dropped 6 bases and J dropped 0 bases, with 9 bases sitting between them. The CDR3 loop spans 14 amino acids. Looked up from germline, CDR1 is LNHDA and CDR2 is SQIVND (reference sequence). The CDR3, as DNA: TGTGCCAGTAGAAGCGGTTATAGCAATCAGCCCCAGCATTTT. It encodes CASRSGYSNQPQHF.

As for this clone: As the CDR3 is not closed by the conserved phenylalanine or tryptophan, this likely results from a read error. The V and J genes are TRBV4-2 and TRBJ2-4; 8 nucleotides match TRBD2. This CDR3 has 20 amino acids. In germline, CDR1 is LGHNA, CDR2 YNFKEQ. The junction had 23 bases not matched to a gene; V was cut back by 1 base and J by 9 bases. The CDR3, as DNA: TGTGCCAGCAGCCAAGCCGGGGCCTGGTACACTAGCGGCAAGGGAAGCATTCAGTACCTC. Its translation is CASSQAGAWYTSGKGSIQYL.

A few counts support this clone. The chain links TRBV10-1 to TRBJ2-3; D not certain. The germline CDR1 and CDR2 sequences are WNHNN and SYGVQD (reference sequence). With 2 bases removed from V and 5 bases from J, the gap between germline ends came to 5 bases. The CDR3 loop spans 12 amino acids. The CDR3 spells CASSETEDTQYF. As DNA, the CDR3 is TGCGCCAGCAGTGAGACAGAAGATACGCAGTATTTT.

J is TRBJ2-3 and V is TRBV9; 8 nucleotides align to TRBD2. The V gene's germline CDR1 is SGDLS and CDR2 YYNGEE. The V segment lost 4 bases and the J segment 6 bases; nucleotides outside the gene matches: 10. This CDR3 comprises 15 residues. CDR3: CASSFPGGGFDTQYF. DNA of the CDR3: TGTGCCAGCAGCTTCCCGGGGGGGGGCTTTGATACGCAGTATTTT.

CDR3 region: CSVDRGLNYGYTF. The CDR3 DNA is TGCAGCGTTGATAGGGGACTGAACTATGGCTACACCTTC. This rearrangement joins TRBV29-1 to TRBJ1-2; D is perhaps TRBD1 (5 bases). The CDR3 is made up of 13 amino acids. CDR1 and CDR2 from the germline V gene are SQVTM and ANQGSEA. Trimming removed 3 bases from V and 2 bases from J, with 10 bases in between.

The chain uses TRBV6-5 and TRBJ1-3; 7 nucleotides line up with TRBD1. Looked up from germline, CDR1 is MNHEY and CDR2 is SVGAGI. The V segment lost 5 bases and the J segment 4 bases; nucleotides outside the gene matches: 5. The CDR3 sequence is 14 residues long. CDR3 DNA sequence: TGTGCCAGCAGTCCCACAGGGGAGGGAAACACCATATATTTT. Residues: CASSPTGEGNTIYF.

This clone has only a few counts. The J gene is TRBJ1-1, the V gene TRBV19; D gene uncertain. The CDR3 runs to 15 residues. Per germline, CDR1 LNHDA and CDR2 SQIVND (reference sequence). V was cut by 1 base and J by 4 bases, with 13 bases left in between. The CDR3 bases are TGTGCCAGTAGTATAGCGAGGTCTGCGGGCACTGAAGCTTTCTTT. This codes for CASSIARSAGTEAFF. Full variable domain (rest looked up from reference TRBV19 and TRBJ1-1): DGGITQSPKYLFRKEGQNVTLSCEQNLNHDAMYWYRQDPGQGLRLIYYSQIVNDFQKGDIAEGYSVSREKKESFPLTVTSAQKNPTAFYLCASSIARSAGTEAFFGQGTRLTVV.

The CDR3 nucleotides are TGTGCCAGCAGACAACACCCGCTTGCCACTGAAGCTTTCTTT. It encodes CASRQHPLATEAFF. V usage is TRBV28 and J usage is TRBJ1-1, with D uncertain. Between the trimmed V and J ends, which lost 6 bases and 4 bases, there was a span of 15 bases. Germline V gene lookup returns CDR1 MDHEN and CDR2 SYDVKM. The length of the CDR3 is 14 residues.

The chain has TRBV5-1 and TRBJ2-3, with a tentative D call TRBD2 (5 bases). This CDR3 has 14 amino acids. Per germline, CDR1 SGHRS and CDR2 YFSETQ. V was trimmed by 2 bases and J by 3 bases, leaving 10 bases between them. CDR3 coding DNA: TGCGCCAGCAGCTTACTAGACACAACAGATACGCAGTATTTT. Protein sequence: CASSLLDTTDTQYF.

The V call is TRBV2, the J call TRBJ1-1; D is possibly TRBD1 (5 bases). CDR3 length: 12 residues. V was cut by 11 bases and J by 1 base, with 11 bases left in between. Germline V gene data show CDR1 as SNHLY and CDR2 as FYNNEI. The CDR3 bases are TGTGCCGGTCGACAGAGGAACACTGAAGCTTTCTTT. Protein: CAGRQRNTEAFF.

The V gene is TRBV19, the J gene TRBJ1-6; D remains unclear. Trimming removed 3 bases from V and 7 bases from J, with 10 bases in between. Looked up from germline, CDR1 is LNHDA and CDR2 is SQIVND (reference sequence). The CDR3 contains 14 residues. CDR3 residues: CASSIQAGNSPLHF. The CDR3 coding sequence is TGTGCCAGTAGTATCCAGGCAGGAAATTCACCCCTCCACTTT.

The V gene is TRBV28, the J gene TRBJ1-2; 12 nucleotides align to TRBD1. Looked up from germline, CDR1 is MDHEN and CDR2 is SYDVKM. With V trimmed by 4 bases and J by 8 bases, 14 bases remained unmatched. This CDR3 comprises 17 residues. The CDR3 spells CASSSLAYGGTGGGYTF. CDR3 bases: TGTGCCAGCAGTTCACTGGCTTATGGCGGGACAGGGGGCGGCTACACCTTC.

The chain employs TRBV30 and TRBJ1-6, with D possibly matching TRBD1 (5 bases). This CDR3 has 13 residues. Trimming removed 5 bases from V and 4 bases from J, with 9 bases in between. Germline V gene lookup returns CDR1 GTSNPN and CDR2 SVGIG (reference sequence). CDR3 DNA sequence: TGTGCCTGGGACAGCGAGTATAATTCACCCCTCCACTTT. Its protein product is CAWDSEYNSPLHF.

This chain links TRBV4-1 with TRBJ2-1; D perhaps matches TRBD2 (6 bases). The V end was cut by 0 bases, the J end by 1 base, with 22 bases between. Germline-derived CDR1 and CDR2 are MGHRA and YSYEKL. CDR3 length: 20 amino acids. Written as DNA, the CDR3 is TGCGCCAGCAGCCAAGATAAGGCCCCAGCCCGGGAGAGATCCTACAATGAGCAGTTCTTC. The encoded protein is CASSQDKAPARERSYNEQFF.

This clone is labeled as medium-sized. This sequence joins TRBV11-2 and TRBJ2-7, with D unclear. The germline gives CDR1 SGHAT, CDR2 FQNNGV. Trimming removed 4 bases from V and 5 bases from J, with 15 bases in between. The CDR3 covers 14 residues. The CDR3 sequence is CASSSISSLDEQYF. The CDR3 nucleotides read TGTGCCAGCAGCTCCATATCCAGTCTGGACGAGCAGTACTTC.

V and J are TRBV19 and TRBJ2-5; TRBD2 matches 14 bases. Germline V CDR1 and CDR2: LNHDA, SQIVND (reference sequence). V trimming: 7 bases; J trimming: 4 bases; junction bases outside the gene matches: 5. CDR3 length equals 15 residues. The DNA for the CDR3 is TGTGCCAGTAAAAGACTAGCGGGAGGGCCAGAGACCCAGTACTTC. Translated, it gives CASKRLAGGPETQYF.

This clone has only a few counts. The gene calls are TRBV11-3 and TRBJ2-5; 9 nucleotides match TRBD1. Germline CDR1 SGHNT, CDR2 YENEEA. The V and J ends lost 1 base and 5 bases, in that order; junction bases with no gene match: 11. The CDR3 runs 17 residues. The CDR3 coding sequence is TGTGCCAGCAGCTTAGGGGGGACAGGGAGTATTATGGAGACCCAGTACTTC. It codes for CASSLGGTGSIMETQYF.

The chain joins TRBV4-2 to TRBJ2-4; D is possibly TRBD1 (6 bases). Germline CDR1 is LGHNA and CDR2 is YNFKEQ. Trimming left V 2 bases short and J 3 bases short, with 20 bases between. This CDR3 has 18 amino acids. The CDR3 loop reads CASSQPIDRTRGKNIQYF. Here the CDR3 DNA reads TGTGCCAGCAGCCAACCCATTGACAGGACCCGAGGCAAAAACATTCAGTACTTC.

The J gene is TRBJ2-5, the V gene TRBV28; TRBD2 matches at 9 bases. CDR3 length: 16 amino acids. V lost 4 bases, J lost 2 bases, and 8 bases stayed unmatched. Germline V CDR1 and CDR2: MDHEN, SYDVKM. The DNA of the CDR3 is TGTGCCAGCAGTTCCATAGCGGGAGCGCGGCAAGAGACCCAGTACTTC. Amino acid sequence: CASSSIAGARQETQYF.

V usage is TRBV11-3 and J usage is TRBJ1-1; no definite D call. CDR3 length equals 13 residues. Germline V gives CDR1 SGHNT, CDR2 YENEEA. Deletions cut 5 bases from V and 5 bases from J, with 12 bases between. Written as DNA, the CDR3 is TGTGCCAGCAGCCCCGGCGGGAATACTGAAGCTTTCTTT. This encodes CASSPGGNTEAFF.